The 32 T cell receptor beta chains in this list originate from one sample, sequenced in a study of T cell responses to AZD1222 COVID-19 vaccine. Profiling relied on immunoSEQ multiplex PCR, and the TCRdb table lists in-frame clones only, not all of them. The sample yields tens of thousands of clones, less than 85% seen once. Material: peripheral blood, obtained 28 days after the second AZD1222 dose. The receptors shown here come from an adult who received the AZD1222 COVID-19 vaccine.

V gene TRBV5-8 combines with J gene TRBJ2-5; possibly TRBD1 for D (5 bases). Germline V lookup: CDR1 SGHTS, CDR2 YDEGEE. CDR3 length: 14 residues. V was shortened by 2 bases and J by 0 bases, with 8 bases between the two germline ends. The CDR3 sequence: CASSFWGDQETQYF. The DNA for the CDR3 is TGTGCCAGCAGCTTTTGGGGCGACCAAGAGACCCAGTACTTC.

V usage is TRBV18 and J usage is TRBJ1-2; D is uncertain. This CDR3 contains 14 residues. Per germline, CDR1 KGHSH and CDR2 LQKENI. With 3 bases removed from V and 1 base from J, the gap between germline ends came to 9 bases. Here the CDR3 DNA reads TGTGCCAGCTCACCCGTGACACATAACTATGGCTACACCTTC. Translated, it gives CASSPVTHNYGYTF.

This chain links TRBV28 with TRBJ1-6; TRBD1 aligns across 7 bases. The CDR3 sequence is 13 residues long. J gave up 10 bases and V 8 bases, and 8 bases lay outside the gene matches. The V gene's germline CDR1 is MDHEN and CDR2 SYDVKM. The CDR3 reads CASLDRFGSPLHF. Here the CDR3 DNA reads TGTGCCAGCCTGGACAGGTTTGGGTCACCCCTCCACTTT.

In this sample, this clone turned up a few times. The chain recombines TRBV9 with TRBJ2-1, with D tentatively TRBD1 or TRBD2 (6 bases each). The length of the CDR3 is 15 residues. Germline V gene data show CDR1 as SGDLS and CDR2 as YYNGEE. V lost 0 bases and J lost 7, with 14 bases in between. CDR3 sequence reads: CASSVEGGRSNEQFF. In DNA form, the CDR3 reads TGTGCCAGCAGCGTAGAGGGGGGCCGGAGTAATGAGCAGTTCTTC. The entire variable domain, with the rest obtained from reference TRBV9 and TRBJ2-1, is as follows: DSGVTQTPKHLITATGQRVTLRCSPRSGDLSVYWYQQSLDQGLQFLIQYYNGEERAKGNILERFSAQQFPDLHSELNLSSLELGDSALYFCASSVEGGRSNEQFFGPGTRLTVL.

The rearrangement uses TRBV28 and TRBJ2-1, with TRBD1 as a possible D gene (5 bases). The CDR3 consists of 15 residues. V was pared by 3 bases and J by 3 bases, with 12 bases between. Germline lookup yields CDR1 MDHEN and CDR2 SYDVKM. The CDR3 reads CASSLARVVYNEQFF. The CDR3 coding sequence is TGTGCCAGCAGTTTGGCCAGGGTAGTCTACAATGAGCAGTTCTTC.

In its sample, this clone was seen a few times. The chain combines TRBV27 with TRBJ2-6, with D uncertain. Germline V gene sequence: CDR1 MNHEY, CDR2 SMNVEV (reference sequence). CDR3 length: 15 residues. V lost 5 bases and J lost 2, with 10 bases in between. The CDR3 sequence: CASSPYWTGANVLTF. The CDR3 DNA follows: TGTGCCAGCAGTCCGTACTGGACTGGGGCCAACGTCCTGACTTTC.

The genes are TRBV6-5 and TRBJ2-3, with D unclear. Trimming stripped 5 bases from V and 2 bases from J, with 5 bases between. Germline V gives CDR1 MNHEY, CDR2 SVGAGI. The CDR3 spans 12 residues. The CDR3 DNA follows: TGTGCCAGCAGTAGCACCACAGATACGCAGTATTTT. Its translation: CASSSTTDTQYF.

J is TRBJ2-7 and V is TRBV6-5; no clear D gene. The CDR3 sequence is 11 residues long. Trimming removed 7 bases at V and 6 bases at J, with 10 bases between. Germline V gene lookup returns CDR1 MNHEY and CDR2 SVGAGI. The CDR3 is CASTGPREQYF. CDR3 nucleotides: TGTGCCAGCACCGGACCGCGCGAGCAGTACTTC.

The V and J genes are TRBV30 and TRBJ2-3, with 8 nucleotides matching TRBD1. After removal of 0 bases from V and 3 bases from J, the junction contained 5 bases not matched to a gene. The CDR3 has 15 amino acids. Germline CDR1 is GTSNPN and CDR2 is SVGIG (reference sequence). Written as DNA, the CDR3 is TGTGCCTGGAGTGTATGGGGACAGGCGACAGATACGCAGTATTTT. Its protein product is CAWSVWGQATDTQYF.

The V gene is TRBV6-5, the J gene TRBJ1-2, with a tentative D call TRBD1 (6 bases). CDR1 and CDR2 (germline): MNHEY, SVGAGI. V was cut by 4 bases and J by 6 bases, with 9 bases left in between. The CDR3 sequence is 12 residues long. The CDR3 sequence: CASSLQGNGYTF. The CDR3 nucleotides are TGTGCCAGCAGTTTACAGGGCAATGGCTACACCTTC.

The chain links TRBV7-6 to TRBJ1-2; no clear D. Germline assignment: CDR1 SGHVS and CDR2 FNYEAQ. The CDR3 has 13 amino acids. Trimming cost V 5 bases and J 3 bases, with 10 bases left between them. The CDR3: CASSPGLYYGYTF. The CDR3 DNA sequence: TGTGCCAGCAGCCCCGGCCTCTACTATGGCTACACCTTC. Together with reference TRBV7-6 and TRBJ1-2, the CDR3 gives the full variable domain: GAGVSQSPRYKVTKRGQDVALRCDPISGHVSLYWYRQALGQGPEFLTYFNYEAQQDKSGLPNDRFSAERPEGSISTLTIQRTEQRDSAMYRCASSPGLYYGYTFGSGTRLTVV.

The chain carries TRBV28 and TRBJ1-2; a possible D gene is TRBD1 (5 bases). The V gene lost 6 bases and the J gene lost 8 bases, with 19 bases spanning the gap. The germline CDR1 and CDR2 sequences are MDHEN and SYDVKM. This CDR3 comprises 14 residues. CDR3 DNA sequence: TGTGCCAGCAGGGATCCGGGACCTTCTTGGGGCTACACCTTC. As protein: CASRDPGPSWGYTF.

The CDR3 region is CASSPGLAGGPDTGELFF. The CDR3 DNA is TGCGCCAGCAGCCCAGGACTAGCGGGAGGACCGGACACCGGGGAGCTGTTTTTT. The chain joins TRBV4-3 to TRBJ2-2; 14 bases align to TRBD2. V was pared by 4 bases and J by 3 bases, with 7 bases of the junction left unmatched. Germline V lookup: CDR1 LGHNA, CDR2 YSLEER. The length of the CDR3 is 18 residues.

V and J are TRBV28 and TRBJ2-7; no clear D gene. The CDR3 totals 13 residues. Trimming took off 6 bases at V and 0 bases at J, with 9 bases between the two ends. In germline, CDR1 is MDHEN, CDR2 SYDVKM. The chain's CDR3 is CASRSGSSYEQYF. The CDR3 region has the DNA TGTGCCAGCAGGTCCGGAAGCTCCTACGAGCAGTACTTC.

V and J are TRBV19 and TRBJ2-7, with D unclear. Germline-derived CDR1 and CDR2 are LNHDA and SQIVND (reference sequence). There are 16 residues in the CDR3. The V end was cut by 3 bases, the J end by 2 bases, with 17 bases between. The CDR3, as DNA: TGTGCCAGTAGTATCGGTATGCGGATGGTGGCCTACGAGCAGTACTTC. Translation gives CASSIGMRMVAYEQYF. Complete variable domain (other parts from reference TRBV19 and TRBJ2-7): DGGITQSPKYLFRKEGQNVTLSCEQNLNHDAMYWYRQDPGQGLRLIYYSQIVNDFQKGDIAEGYSVSREKKESFPLTVTSAQKNPTAFYLCASSIGMRMVAYEQYFGPGTRLTVT.

The chain is built from TRBV28 and TRBJ1-4; the D gene is possibly TRBD1 (6 bases). The germline CDR1 and CDR2 sequences are MDHEN and SYDVKM. V dropped 6 bases and J dropped 7 bases, with 18 bases sitting between them. The CDR3 has 15 amino acids. The CDR3 DNA follows: TGTGCCAGCAGGGAGTCCGGGACATCGGGTGAAAAACTGTTTTTT. This encodes CASRESGTSGEKLFF.

V and J are TRBV29-1 and TRBJ2-1, with TRBD1 identical over 8 bases. The CDR3 consists of 13 residues. Germline V gene lookup returns CDR1 SQVTM and CDR2 ANQGSEA. V shed 7 bases and J 5 bases; nucleotides not matched to a gene: 7. CDR3 loop: CSADRQGNNEQFF. The DNA for the CDR3 is TGCAGCGCCGACAGACAGGGGAACAATGAGCAGTTCTTC.

This chain connects TRBV6-2 or TRBV6-3 to TRBJ1-2, with 7 bases that match TRBD1. Germline V CDR1 and CDR2: MNHEY, SVGEGT. The CDR3 runs 12 residues. V lost 5 bases, J lost 8 bases, and 5 bases stayed unmatched. The CDR3 sequence: CASSVTGPGYTF. CDR3 DNA sequence: TGTGCCAGCAGTGTGACAGGGCCCGGCTACACCTTC.

This clone was counted between two and nine times. The chain carries TRBV5-4 and TRBJ2-7, with TRBD1 as a possible D gene (7 bases). The CDR3 is 15 amino acids. Per the germline V gene, CDR1 is SGHNT and CDR2 is YYREEE (reference sequence). Trimming took off 1 base at V and 6 bases at J, with 17 bases between the two ends. Here the CDR3 reads CASSLPDRDSAEQYF. CDR3 nucleotides: TGTGCCAGCAGCTTGCCCGACAGGGACTCGGCCGAGCAGTACTTC.

V gene TRBV6-5 combines with J gene TRBJ1-2; 7 bases are a match to TRBD1. The CDR3 spans 14 residues. With V trimmed by 7 bases and J by 4 bases, 9 bases remained unmatched. CDR1 and CDR2 from the germline V gene are MNHEY and SVGAGI. CDR3 in amino acids: CASKREQGIYGYTF. DNA of the CDR3: TGTGCCAGCAAAAGGGAACAGGGGATCTATGGCTACACCTTC.

The chain combines TRBV21-1 with TRBJ2-1; no DNA check was done on the table's D call, TRBD1. TRBV21-1 is labeled a pseudogene. The CDR3 sequence is 15 residues long. The CDR3 DNA is TGTGCCAGCAGCCAAGGGGGCAGGGGGATGGAGGAGCAGTTCTTC. Amino acid sequence: CASSQGGRGMEEQFF.

The chain uses TRBV18 and TRBJ1-1; D perhaps matches TRBD1 (5 bases). Germline V gene lookup returns CDR1 KGHSH and CDR2 LQKENI. With 5 bases removed from V and 7 bases from J, the gap between germline ends came to 11 bases. This CDR3 spans 12 amino acids. CDR3 residues: CASSSDRYEAFF. The CDR3 DNA is TGTGCCAGCTCATCAGACAGATATGAAGCTTTCTTT.

The V and J genes are TRBV29-1 and TRBJ2-3; 11 bases fit TRBD2. The CDR3 consists of 16 residues. The germline CDR1 and CDR2 sequences are SQVTM and ANQGSEA. Unmatched junction bases numbered 8, after V lost 6 bases and J lost 0 bases. CDR3 in DNA: TGCAGCGTAAGGGGACTAGCGGACCATAGCACAGATACGCAGTATTTT. It translates to CSVRGLADHSTDTQYF.

The chain employs TRBV5-4 and TRBJ2-2; TRBD1 matches 7 bases. CDR1 is SGHNT and CDR2 is YYREEE in the germline V gene (reference sequence). CDR3 length: 16 residues. The trim removed 4 bases at V and 2 bases at J, leaving 8 bases unmatched. This chain's CDR3 is CASSPPDRVNTGELFF. CDR3 bases: TGTGCCAGCAGCCCTCCCGACAGGGTAAACACCGGGGAGCTGTTTTTT.

This clone was seen a handful of times. The chain joins TRBV29-1 to TRBJ1-1; D might be TRBD1 (5 bases). This CDR3 has 13 amino acids. Germline CDR1 and CDR2: SQVTM and ANQGSEA. Between the trimmed V and J ends, which lost 3 bases and 4 bases, there was a span of 12 bases. The CDR3 DNA reads as TGCAGCGTTGATAGAGGGACCGGCACTGAAGCTTTCTTT. It encodes CSVDRGTGTEAFF.

The chain employs TRBV20-1 and TRBJ1-2; D perhaps matches TRBD1 (5 bases). With 3 bases removed from V and 2 bases from J, the gap between germline ends came to 10 bases. CDR3 length: 13 amino acids. Germline loops: CDR1 DFQATT, CDR2 SNEGSKA (reference sequence). This chain's CDR3 is CSASSGPNYGYTF. In DNA form, the CDR3 reads TGCAGTGCTAGTTCAGGGCCAAACTATGGCTACACCTTC.

V gene TRBV3-1 (or the pseudogene TRBV3-2) combines with J gene TRBJ1-2, with D hard to call. Germline CDR1 LGHDT, CDR2 YNNKEL (reference sequence). The CDR3 runs to 14 residues. V gave up 1 base and J gave up 8 bases, with 14 bases separating them. The CDR3 DNA reads as TGTGCCAGCAGCCAAGTGGGAGGGTTCCAAGGCTACACCTTC. This codes for CASSQVGGFQGYTF.

This clone was recorded a few times. The V call is TRBV10-2, the J call TRBJ2-3; 11 nucleotides line up with TRBD2. CDR3 size: 16 residues. V lost 8 bases and J lost 5; bases outside the gene matches: 12. CDR1 is WSHSY and CDR2 is SAAADI in the germline V gene. The CDR3 region has the DNA TGCGCCAGCTCGGCACTAGCGGGGGTTTTCGGAGATACGCAGTATTTT. Amino acid sequence: CASSALAGVFGDTQYF.

This sequence joins TRBV6-5 and TRBJ2-3; 14 bases match TRBD2. The CDR3 runs to 15 residues. V gave up 7 bases and J gave up 6 bases; unmatched junction bases: 6. Germline V gene sequence: CDR1 MNHEY, CDR2 SVGAGI. The CDR3 spells CASKPGLAGADTQYF. In DNA form, the CDR3 reads TGTGCCAGCAAACCGGGACTAGCGGGAGCGGATACGCAGTATTTT.

This chain joins TRBV7-9 and TRBJ2-2; D unclear. Germline CDR1 SEHNR, CDR2 FQNEAQ (reference sequence). The CDR3 extends over 14 amino acids. The V and J ends lost 3 bases and 4 bases respectively, with 9 bases between them. CDR3 loop: CASSFMVSTGELFF. The CDR3 DNA reads as TGTGCCAGCAGCTTTATGGTCAGCACCGGGGAGCTGTTTTTT.

This clone was recorded a few times. The V gene is TRBV7-2, the J gene TRBJ2-7; TRBD1 agrees at 10 bases. Trimming removed 6 bases from V and 0 bases from J; junction bases left unmatched: 2. The length of the CDR3 is 14 residues. Germline V CDR1 and CDR2: SGHTA, FQGNSA. The CDR3 protein is CASRRDRGSYEQYF. CDR3 DNA sequence: TGTGCCAGCAGAAGGGACAGGGGCTCCTACGAGCAGTACTTC. Combining the CDR3 with reference TRBV7-2 and TRBJ2-7 gives the whole variable domain GAGVSQSPSNKVTEKGKDVELRCDPISGHTALYWYRQSLGQGLEFLIYFQGNSAPDKSGLPSDRFSAERTGGSVSTLTIQRTQQEDSAVYLCASRRDRGSYEQYFGPGTRLTVT.

This chain uses TRBV25-1 with TRBJ1-1; D remains unclear. The CDR3 is made up of 14 amino acids. Trimming removed 4 bases from V and 0 bases from J, with 9 bases in between. CDR1 is MGHDK and CDR2 is SYGVNS in the germline V gene. This chain's CDR3 is CASSGGVLNTEAFF. The CDR3 DNA reads as TGTGCCAGCAGTGGTGGGGTCCTGAACACTGAAGCTTTCTTT.